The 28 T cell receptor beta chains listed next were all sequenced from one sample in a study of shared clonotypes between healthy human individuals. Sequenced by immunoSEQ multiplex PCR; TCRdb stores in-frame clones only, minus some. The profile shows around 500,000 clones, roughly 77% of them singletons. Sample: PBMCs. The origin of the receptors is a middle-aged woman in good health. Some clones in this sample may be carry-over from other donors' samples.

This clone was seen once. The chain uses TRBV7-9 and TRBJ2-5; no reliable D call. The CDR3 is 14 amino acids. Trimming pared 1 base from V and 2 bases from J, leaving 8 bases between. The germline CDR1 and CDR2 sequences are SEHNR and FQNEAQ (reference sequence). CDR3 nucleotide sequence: TGTGCCAGCAGCTTAGTGGGCCATCAAGAGACCCAGTACTTC. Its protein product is CASSLVGHQETQYF.

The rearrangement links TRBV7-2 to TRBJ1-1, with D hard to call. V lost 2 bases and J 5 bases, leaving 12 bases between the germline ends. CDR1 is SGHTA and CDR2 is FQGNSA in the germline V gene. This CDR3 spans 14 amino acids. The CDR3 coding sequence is TGTGCCAGCAGCTTATTCAGGCCGAGGACTGAAGCTTTCTTT. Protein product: CASSLFRPRTEAFF.

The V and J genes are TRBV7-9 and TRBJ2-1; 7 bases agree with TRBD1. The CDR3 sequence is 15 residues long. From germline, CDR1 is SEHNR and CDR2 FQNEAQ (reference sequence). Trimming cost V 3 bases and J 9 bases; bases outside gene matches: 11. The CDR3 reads CASSFTGSGGIEQFF. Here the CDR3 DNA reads TGTGCCAGCAGCTTTACGGGATCAGGGGGAATTGAGCAGTTCTTC.

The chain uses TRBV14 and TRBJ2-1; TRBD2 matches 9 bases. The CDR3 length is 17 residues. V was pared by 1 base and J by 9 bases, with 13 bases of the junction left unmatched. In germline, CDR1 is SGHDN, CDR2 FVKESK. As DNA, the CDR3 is TGTGCCAGCAGCCAAGTGTTCTCGGGACTAGCTAAGGGTGAGCAGTTCTTC. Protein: CASSQVFSGLAKGEQFF. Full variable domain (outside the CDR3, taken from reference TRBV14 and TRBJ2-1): EAGVTQFPSHSVIEKGQTVTLRCDPISGHDNLYWYRRVMGKEIKFLLHFVKESKQDESGMPNNRFLAERTGGTYSTLKVQPAELEDSGVYFCASSQVFSGLAKGEQFFGPGTRLTVL.

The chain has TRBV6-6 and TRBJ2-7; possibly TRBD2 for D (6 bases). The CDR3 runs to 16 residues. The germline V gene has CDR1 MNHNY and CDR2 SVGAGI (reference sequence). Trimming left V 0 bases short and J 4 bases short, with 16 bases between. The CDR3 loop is CASSYSSGRSLYEQYF. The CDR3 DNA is TGTGCCAGCAGTTACTCCTCCGGGAGAAGTCTGTACGAGCAGTACTTC.

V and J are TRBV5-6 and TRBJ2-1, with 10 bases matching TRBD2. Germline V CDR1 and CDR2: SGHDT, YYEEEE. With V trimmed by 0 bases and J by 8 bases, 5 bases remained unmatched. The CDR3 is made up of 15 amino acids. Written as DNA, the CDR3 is TGTGCCAGCAGCTTGGGTCTAGCGGGAGTACATGAGCAGTTCTTC. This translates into CASSLGLAGVHEQFF.

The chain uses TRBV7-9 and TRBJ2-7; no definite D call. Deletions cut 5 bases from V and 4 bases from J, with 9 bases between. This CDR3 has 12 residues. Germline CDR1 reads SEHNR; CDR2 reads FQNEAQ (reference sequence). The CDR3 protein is CASSQERYEQYF. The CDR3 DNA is TGTGCCAGCAGCCAGGAAAGGTACGAGCAGTACTTC.

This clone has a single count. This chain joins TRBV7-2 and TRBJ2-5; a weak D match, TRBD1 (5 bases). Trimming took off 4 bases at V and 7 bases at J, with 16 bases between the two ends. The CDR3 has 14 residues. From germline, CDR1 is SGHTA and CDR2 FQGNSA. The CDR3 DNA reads TGTGCCAGCAGCTCCATGGGGCATATCGCGACCCAGTACTTC. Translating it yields CASSSMGHIATQYF.

The CDR3 protein is CAFGRRGGNTEAFF. CDR3 nucleotides: TGTGCTTTCGGTAGGAGGGGAGGGAACACTGAAGCTTTCTTT. The chain combines TRBV30 with TRBJ1-1; D may be TRBD1 (5 bases). Germline V gives CDR1 GTSNPN, CDR2 SVGIG (reference sequence). The CDR3 has 14 residues.

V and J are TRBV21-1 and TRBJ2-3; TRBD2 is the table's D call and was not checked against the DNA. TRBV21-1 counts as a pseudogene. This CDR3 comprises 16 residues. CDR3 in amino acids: CASSKGTSEPTDTQYF. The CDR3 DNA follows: TGTGCCAGCAGCAAGGGGACTAGCGAACCCACAGATACGCAGTATTTT.

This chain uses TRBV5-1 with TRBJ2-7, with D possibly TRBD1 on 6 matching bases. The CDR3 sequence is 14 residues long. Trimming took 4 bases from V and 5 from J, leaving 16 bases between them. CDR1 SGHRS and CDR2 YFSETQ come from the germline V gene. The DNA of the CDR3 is TGCGCCAGCAGCACCGACTCGCCAGGGGACGAGCAGTACTTC. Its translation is CASSTDSPGDEQYF.

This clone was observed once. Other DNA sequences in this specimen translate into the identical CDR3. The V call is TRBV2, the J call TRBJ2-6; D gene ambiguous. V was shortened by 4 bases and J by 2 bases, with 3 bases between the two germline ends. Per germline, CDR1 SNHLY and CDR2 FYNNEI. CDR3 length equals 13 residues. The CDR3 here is CASSGPGANVLTF. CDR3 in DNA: TGTGCCAGCAGTGGTCCTGGGGCCAACGTCCTGACTTTC.

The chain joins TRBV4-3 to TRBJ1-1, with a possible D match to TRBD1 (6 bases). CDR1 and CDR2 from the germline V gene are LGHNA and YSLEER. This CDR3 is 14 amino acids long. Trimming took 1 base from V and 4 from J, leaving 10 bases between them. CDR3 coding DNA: TGCGCCAGCAGCCAAGGGACAGCGAGCACTGAAGCTTTCTTT. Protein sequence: CASSQGTASTEAFF.

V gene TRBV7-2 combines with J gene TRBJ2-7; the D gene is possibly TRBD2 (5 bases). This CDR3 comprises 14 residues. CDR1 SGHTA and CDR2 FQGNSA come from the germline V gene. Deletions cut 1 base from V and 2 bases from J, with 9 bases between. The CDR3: CASSLGLAPYEQYF. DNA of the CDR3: TGTGCCAGCAGCTTAGGTCTAGCTCCCTACGAGCAGTACTTC.

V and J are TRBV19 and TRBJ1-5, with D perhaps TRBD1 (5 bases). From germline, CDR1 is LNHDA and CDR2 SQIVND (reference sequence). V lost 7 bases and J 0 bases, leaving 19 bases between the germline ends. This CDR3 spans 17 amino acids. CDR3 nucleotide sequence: TGTGCCAGTACCACGGCGGACATTCCTTATAGCAATCAGCCCCAGCATTTT. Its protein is CASTTADIPYSNQPQHF.

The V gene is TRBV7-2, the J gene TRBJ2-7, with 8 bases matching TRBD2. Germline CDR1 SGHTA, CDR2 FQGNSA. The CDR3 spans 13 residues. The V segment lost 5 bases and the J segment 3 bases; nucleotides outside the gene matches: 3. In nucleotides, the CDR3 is TGTGCCAGCAGCCCAACTAGCGGCTACGAGCAGTACTTC. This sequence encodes CASSPTSGYEQYF.

CDR3 nucleotides: TGTGCCAGCAGCTTAGCCGGACAGGCTGGCTATGGCTACACCTTC. It is translated as CASSLAGQAGYGYTF. The rearrangement joins TRBV7-2 to TRBJ1-2; 7 bases fit TRBD1. After removal of 0 bases from V and 4 bases from J, the junction contained 5 bases not matched to a gene. CDR3 size: 15 residues. Germline V gene data show CDR1 as SGHTA and CDR2 as FQGNSA.

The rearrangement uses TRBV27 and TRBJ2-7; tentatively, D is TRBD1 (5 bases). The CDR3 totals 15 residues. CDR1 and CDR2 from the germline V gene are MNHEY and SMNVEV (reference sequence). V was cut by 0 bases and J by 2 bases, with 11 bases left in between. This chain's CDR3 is CASSLSSIRAYEQYF. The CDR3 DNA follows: TGTGCCAGCAGTTTATCTTCTATCAGGGCCTACGAGCAGTACTTC.

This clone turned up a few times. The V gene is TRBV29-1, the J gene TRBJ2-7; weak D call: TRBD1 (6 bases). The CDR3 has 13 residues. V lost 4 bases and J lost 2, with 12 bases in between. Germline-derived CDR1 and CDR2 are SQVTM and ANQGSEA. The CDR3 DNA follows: TGCAGCGTTGTTCGACAGGAGCCCTACGAGCAGTACTTC. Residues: CSVVRQEPYEQYF.

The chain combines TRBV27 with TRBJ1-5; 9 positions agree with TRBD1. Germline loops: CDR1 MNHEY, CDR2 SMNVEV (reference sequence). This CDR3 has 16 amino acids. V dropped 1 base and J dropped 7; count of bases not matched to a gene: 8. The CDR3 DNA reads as TGTGCCAGCAGTTTATACGGACAGGGGCTTATGCAGCCCCAGCATTTT. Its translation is CASSLYGQGLMQPQHF.

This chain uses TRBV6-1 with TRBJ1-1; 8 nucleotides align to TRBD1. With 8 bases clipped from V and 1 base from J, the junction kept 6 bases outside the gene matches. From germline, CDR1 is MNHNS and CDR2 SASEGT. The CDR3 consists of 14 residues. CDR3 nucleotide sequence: TGTGCCAGCGGACGGGACAGGAGGAACACTGAAGCTTTCTTT. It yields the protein CASGRDRRNTEAFF.

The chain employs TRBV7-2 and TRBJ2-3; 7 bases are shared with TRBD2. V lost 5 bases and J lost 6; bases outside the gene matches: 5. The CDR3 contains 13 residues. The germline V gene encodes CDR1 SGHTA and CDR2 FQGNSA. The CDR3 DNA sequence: TGTGCCAGCAGCCCACGGGGAGGGGATACGCAGTATTTT. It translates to CASSPRGGDTQYF.

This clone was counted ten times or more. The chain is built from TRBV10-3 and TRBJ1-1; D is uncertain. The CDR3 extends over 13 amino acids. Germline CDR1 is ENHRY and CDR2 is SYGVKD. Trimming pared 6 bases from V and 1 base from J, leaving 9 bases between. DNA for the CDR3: TGTGCCATCAGACTGTACGCGAACACTGAAGCTTTCTTT. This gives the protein CAIRLYANTEAFF.

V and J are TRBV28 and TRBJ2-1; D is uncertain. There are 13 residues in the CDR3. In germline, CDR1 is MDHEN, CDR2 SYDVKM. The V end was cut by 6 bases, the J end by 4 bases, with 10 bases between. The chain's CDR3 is CASRGGLYNEQFF. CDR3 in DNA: TGTGCCAGCAGGGGTGGATTGTACAATGAGCAGTTCTTC.

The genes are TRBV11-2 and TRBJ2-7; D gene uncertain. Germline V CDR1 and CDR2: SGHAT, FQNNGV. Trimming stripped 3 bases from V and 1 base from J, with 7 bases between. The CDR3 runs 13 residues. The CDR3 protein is CASSFPDSYEQYF. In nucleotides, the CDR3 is TGTGCCAGCAGCTTTCCTGATTCCTACGAGCAGTACTTC.

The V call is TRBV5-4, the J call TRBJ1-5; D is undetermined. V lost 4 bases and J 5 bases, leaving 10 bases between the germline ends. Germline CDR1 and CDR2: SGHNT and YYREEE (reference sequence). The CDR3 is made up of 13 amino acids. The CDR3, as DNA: TGTGCCAGCAGCATGGACCGAGATCAGCCCCAGCATTTT. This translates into CASSMDRDQPQHF. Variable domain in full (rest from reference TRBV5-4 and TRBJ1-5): ETGVTQSPTHLIKTRGQQVTLRCSSQSGHNTVSWYQQALGQGPQFIFQYYREEENGRGNFPPRFSGLQFPNYSSELNVNALELDDSALYLCASSMDRDQPQHFGDGTRLSIL.

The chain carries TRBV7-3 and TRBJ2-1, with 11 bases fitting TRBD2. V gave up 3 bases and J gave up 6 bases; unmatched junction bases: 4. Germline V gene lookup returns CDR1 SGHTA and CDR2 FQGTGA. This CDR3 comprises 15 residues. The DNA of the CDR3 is TGTGCCAGCAGCTTGGAACTAGCGGGAGCCAATGAGCAGTTCTTC. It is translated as CASSLELAGANEQFF.

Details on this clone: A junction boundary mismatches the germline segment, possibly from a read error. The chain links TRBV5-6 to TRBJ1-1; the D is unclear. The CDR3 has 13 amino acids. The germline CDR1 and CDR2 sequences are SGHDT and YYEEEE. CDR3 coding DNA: TGTGCCAGCAGCTTGGGGTTTATTGCACCCCCGGCCTTT. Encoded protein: CASSLGFIAPPAF. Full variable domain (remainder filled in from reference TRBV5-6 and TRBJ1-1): DAGVTQSPTHLIKTRGQQVTLRCSPKSGHDTVSWYQQALGQGPQFIFQYYEEEERQRGNFPDRFSGHQFPNYSSELNVNALLLGDSALYLCASSLGFIAPPAFGQGTRLTVV.